One and the same sample provided the 30 T cell receptor beta chains below, sequenced in a study of T-cell memory formation after mild COVID-19. TCRdb reprocessed the 5' RACE reads via MiXCR and lists one record per CDR3 protein. The data show about 290,000 distinct CDR3 sequences, approximately 16% seen once. The sample comprised PBMCs or a T cell subset sorted from them (not recorded which). These receptors were obtained from a man between 18 and 35 years old who had mild COVID-19 (a few samples of this study predate the infection). Cell type and time point are not known.

This chain links TRBV5-4 with TRBJ2-4, with D possibly matching TRBD1 (5 bases). V lost 4 bases to trimming and J lost 0 bases, with 20 bases between them. Germline CDR1 SGHNT, CDR2 YYREEE (reference sequence). This CDR3 contains 18 residues. CDR3 nucleotide sequence: TGTGCCAGCAGCCCAGACAGATTGTTAAAACTAGCCAAAAACATTCAGTACTTC. It is translated as CASSPDRLLKLAKNIQYF.

This clonotype was recorded a few times. No conserved phenylalanine or tryptophan is present at the end of the CDR3, so a read error is the likely explanation. No DNA is shown, since the ends of the CDR3 on it are uncertain; the CDR3 is the one TCRdb lists. CDR3 loop: CASRRTGLDWKI. The chain combines TRBV6-2 or TRBV6-3 with TRBJ2-5; the DNA was not compared with TRBD1, the D call given in the table. Germline V CDR1 and CDR2: MNHEY, SVGEGT. With termini counted, the CDR3 has 12 amino acids.

The sample holds a few counts of this clonotype. The chain links TRBV10-2 to TRBJ1-2; D remains unclear. The length of the CDR3 is 15 residues. CDR1 is WSHSY, CDR2 SAAADI, per germline. The V end lost 2 bases, the J end lost 4 bases, and 14 bases lay between the germline ends. This CDR3 is CASSERLLNLYGYTF. The CDR3 DNA reads TGCGCCAGCAGTGAGCGGCTTCTCAACCTCTATGGCTACACCTTC.

This clonotype showed up just a few times. CDR3 bases: TGTGCCAGCAGTTTCCTAATCGGTGGGGGGAACACCGGGGAGCTGTTTTTT. Translation: CASSFLIGGGNTGELFF. The chain links TRBV27 to TRBJ2-2; possibly TRBD1 or TRBD2 for D (5 bases each). This CDR3 has 17 amino acids. The ends were cut back, 3 bases at V and 1 base at J, with 15 bases in the middle. CDR1 MNHEY and CDR2 SMNVEV come from the germline V gene (reference sequence).

There are a few counts of this clonotype. The chain carries TRBV6-1 and TRBJ1-2; TRBD1 matches 9 bases. The CDR3 spans 13 residues. Germline assignment: CDR1 MNHNS and CDR2 SASEGT. V trimming: 8 bases; J trimming: 4 bases; junction bases outside the gene matches: 5. In nucleotides, the CDR3 is TGTGCCAGCCGGGACAGGGAGATCTATGGCTACACCTTC. Translation: CASRDREIYGYTF.

The rearrangement links TRBV20-1 to TRBJ2-1, with 8 bases lining up with TRBD1. The V and J ends lost 3 bases and 9 bases, in that order; junction bases with no gene match: 16. CDR1 is DFQATT and CDR2 is SNEGSKA in the germline V gene (reference sequence). This CDR3 comprises 16 residues. The CDR3 DNA follows: TGCAGTGCTAGGCACTCCCGGGACAGGCAAGTTAGTGAGCAGTTCTTC. It encodes CSARHSRDRQVSEQFF.

This chain links TRBV11-2 with TRBJ2-1, with a weak D call TRBD1 (6 bases). CDR3 length: 15 residues. Germline assignment: CDR1 SGHAT and CDR2 FQNNGV. Trimming stripped 5 bases from V and 4 bases from J, with 15 bases between. The CDR3 is CASSRTGTSYNEQFF. The CDR3 coding sequence is TGTGCCAGCAGCCGGACCGGGACAAGTTACAATGAGCAGTTCTTC.

In its sample, this clonotype was seen a few times. This rearrangement joins TRBV4-3 to TRBJ2-7; D is possibly TRBD1 or TRBD2 (6 bases each). Germline-derived CDR1 and CDR2 are LGHNA and YSLEER. V was clipped by 1 base and J by 2 bases, with 12 bases between them. The CDR3 spans 15 residues. The DNA of the CDR3 is TGCGCCAGCAGCCAAGTGTGGGGGGCCGCCTACGAGCAGTACTTC. It translates to CASSQVWGAAYEQYF.

The V call is TRBV27, the J call TRBJ2-2; possibly TRBD1 or TRBD2 for D (5 bases each). The V gene lost 10 bases and the J gene lost 7 bases, with 13 bases spanning the gap. CDR3 length: 12 amino acids. CDR1 MNHEY and CDR2 SMNVEV come from the germline V gene (reference sequence). This chain's CDR3 is CATGWGFGELFF. Here the CDR3 DNA reads TGTGCCACCGGTTGGGGGTTCGGGGAGCTGTTTTTT.

This clonotype was recorded many times. This chain connects TRBV20-1 to TRBJ2-7; D might be TRBD1 (6 bases). Trimming took off 3 bases at V and 9 bases at J, with 15 bases between the two ends. The germline gives CDR1 DFQATT, CDR2 SNEGSKA (reference sequence). This CDR3 has 12 residues. The CDR3 loop reads CSASRPGVGQYF. The CDR3 coding sequence is TGCAGTGCTAGCCGCCCAGGGGTAGGGCAGTACTTC.

The chain is built from TRBV6-4 and TRBJ2-7, with TRBD1 as a possible D gene (6 bases). With 2 bases removed from V and 5 bases from J, the gap between germline ends came to 13 bases. There are 14 residues in the CDR3. CDR1 and CDR2 (germline): MRHNA, SNTAGT. This CDR3 reads CASSDPGVSNEQYF. In nucleotides, the CDR3 is TGTGCCAGCAGTGACCCAGGGGTGTCCAACGAGCAGTACTTC.

The sample holds a few counts of this clonotype. The V gene is TRBV12-3 or TRBV12-4, the J gene TRBJ1-2, with 8 bases lining up with TRBD1. J gave up 5 bases and V 6 bases, and 8 bases lay outside the gene matches. The CDR3 sequence is 14 residues long. The CDR3 region is CASSRQGSGYGYTF. The CDR3 DNA sequence: TGTGCCAGCAGCAGACAGGGGTCTGGGTATGGCTACACCTTC.

The J gene is TRBJ2-3, the V gene TRBV9; 7 bases map to TRBD2. V shed 0 bases, J shed 0 bases, and the junction held 1 base outside the gene matches. In germline, CDR1 is SGDLS, CDR2 YYNGEE. The CDR3 runs 15 residues. The CDR3 is CASSVDSGSTDTQYF. The CDR3 bases are TGTGCCAGCAGCGTAGATAGCGGGAGCACAGATACGCAGTATTTT.

This chain joins TRBV4-2 and TRBJ2-1, with D perhaps matching TRBD1 or TRBD2 (7 bases each). V was trimmed by 8 bases and J by 8 bases, leaving 22 bases between them. The CDR3 covers 15 residues. Germline CDR1 is LGHNA and CDR2 is YNFKEQ. The DNA of the CDR3 is TGTGCCAGCGTAACGGCAGGGGGGGCCGTAGATGAGCAGTTCTTC. Translating gives CASVTAGGAVDEQFF.

The sample holds a few counts of this clonotype. V usage is TRBV7-2 and J usage is TRBJ1-2; possible D gene TRBD1, 5 bases. V lost 7 bases and J 7 bases, leaving 13 bases between the germline ends. The V gene's germline CDR1 is SGHTA and CDR2 FQGNSA. The CDR3 is made up of 12 amino acids. The DNA for the CDR3 is TGTGCCAGCACCAATCCTGGGGCTGGCTACACCTTC. This gives the protein CASTNPGAGYTF.

This clonotype turned up a few times. The V gene is TRBV27, the J gene TRBJ2-5; no clear D. The CDR3 extends over 13 amino acids. V lost 4 bases to trimming and J lost 5 bases, with 11 bases between them. Germline CDR1 and CDR2: MNHEY and SMNVEV (reference sequence). The CDR3: CASSSWNTETQYF. The CDR3 DNA sequence: TGTGCCAGCAGTTCCTGGAATACGGAGACCCAGTACTTC.

The rearrangement links TRBV2 to TRBJ2-4, with D perhaps TRBD1 or TRBD2 (5 bases each). With 5 bases removed from V and 6 bases from J, the gap between germline ends came to 11 bases. The CDR3 has 13 amino acids. Per germline, CDR1 SNHLY and CDR2 FYNNEI. The CDR3: CASSPGALNIQYF. The CDR3 bases are TGTGCCAGCAGTCCCGGGGCTTTAAACATTCAGTACTTC.

As concerns this clonotype: This clone may be a read error of a much larger clone one base away. The chain employs TRBV7-3 and TRBJ1-2, with D possibly being TRBD1 (6 bases). V lost 2 bases and J 6 bases, leaving 10 bases between the germline ends. CDR1 SGHTA and CDR2 FQGTGA come from the germline V gene. This CDR3 spans 13 amino acids. CDR3 coding DNA: TGTGCCAGCAGCTTACAGGGGTACGATGGCTACACCTTC. Its translation is CASSLQGYDGYTF.

J is TRBJ2-1 and V is TRBV6-4; D may correspond to TRBD1 or TRBD2 (5 bases each). Germline CDR1 is MRHNA and CDR2 is SNTAGT. V was pared by 8 bases and J by 5 bases, with 10 bases between. The CDR3 has 12 amino acids. In DNA, the CDR3 is TGTGCCAGCCGGGACCGCAACAATGAGCAGTTCTTC. Its translation: CASRDRNNEQFF.

A few counts support this clonotype. The chain joins TRBV6-5 to TRBJ1-6; D perhaps matches TRBD1 (5 bases). CDR1 MNHEY and CDR2 SVGAGI come from the germline V gene. The CDR3 consists of 16 residues. Trimming stripped 0 bases from V and 7 bases from J, with 13 bases between. In DNA form, the CDR3 reads TGTGCCAGCAGTTACTCCGCGGGGACGGGGAATTCACCCCTCCACTTT. This gives the protein CASSYSAGTGNSPLHF.

This rearrangement joins TRBV28 to TRBJ2-2; tentative D call: TRBD2 (5 bases). Deletions cut 3 bases from V and 4 bases from J, with 9 bases between. Germline values: CDR1 MDHEN, CDR2 SYDVKM. This CDR3 spans 14 amino acids. CDR3 residues: CASSFLRGTGELFF. CDR3 in DNA: TGTGCCAGCAGTTTCCTCCGGGGCACCGGGGAGCTGTTTTTT.

The gene calls are TRBV18 and TRBJ1-6; D may be TRBD1 (5 bases). The CDR3 is made up of 16 amino acids. The germline V and J ends were trimmed by 0 bases and 6 bases, with 12 bases remaining between them. Germline values: CDR1 KGHSH, CDR2 LQKENI. CDR3 protein: CASSPPRGSSNSPLHF. The CDR3 region has the DNA TGTGCCAGCTCACCACCCCGGGGCTCGTCTAATTCACCCCTCCACTTT.

The J gene is TRBJ2-2, the V gene TRBV4-1; D not certain. Trimming pared 9 bases from V and 6 bases from J, leaving 14 bases between. The germline CDR1 and CDR2 sequences are MGHRA and YSYEKL. The CDR3 consists of 13 residues. CDR3 protein: CASTLVVSGELFF. DNA of the CDR3: TGCGCCAGTACGCTCGTAGTTTCCGGGGAGCTGTTTTTT.

This clonotype has more than one count but fewer than ten. The chain carries TRBV4-2 and TRBJ2-3; weak D call: TRBD1 (7 bases). Trimming removed 0 bases from V and 1 base from J, with 11 bases in between. Germline-derived CDR1 and CDR2 are LGHNA and YNFKEQ. The length of the CDR3 is 16 residues. This CDR3 is CASSQDQGGRTDTQYF. CDR3 bases: TGTGCCAGCAGCCAAGATCAGGGGGGCCGCACAGATACGCAGTATTTT.

The V call is TRBV5-6, the J call TRBJ1-5; D possibly corresponds to TRBD1 (6 bases). CDR3 length: 15 residues. V lost 0 bases to trimming and J lost 1 base, with 8 bases between them. The germline CDR1 and CDR2 sequences are SGHDT and YYEEEE. The DNA for the CDR3 is TGTGCCAGCAGCTTGGGGCAGGGGAGCAATCAGCCCCAGCATTTT. Protein: CASSLGQGSNQPQHF.

This clonotype showed up just a few times. The J gene is TRBJ1-6, the V gene TRBV4-1; no firm D call. CDR1 is MGHRA and CDR2 is YSYEKL in the germline V gene. Trimming took off 3 bases at V and 0 bases at J, with 15 bases between the two ends. This CDR3 spans 18 amino acids. The DNA of the CDR3 is TGCGCCAGCAGCCACGGAGCAGGTATCAGCTCCTATAATTCACCCCTCCACTTT. Translated, it gives CASSHGAGISSYNSPLHF.

This chain links TRBV25-1 with TRBJ1-1; D gene ambiguous. V was clipped by 5 bases and J by 1 base, with 8 bases between them. The CDR3 extends over 13 amino acids. CDR1 is MGHDK, CDR2 SYGVNS, per germline. In nucleotides, the CDR3 is TGTGCCAGCAGTAAGGCCGGGAACACTGAAGCTTTCTTT. Translation gives CASSKAGNTEAFF.

The rearrangement uses TRBV15 and TRBJ1-2, with D maybe TRBD1 (6 bases). This CDR3 spans 13 amino acids. Trimming pared 1 base from V and 4 bases from J, leaving 7 bases between. Germline V lookup: CDR1 LNHNV, CDR2 YYDKDF (reference sequence). The CDR3 bases are TGTGCCACCAGCAGAGGGACAGTCTATGGCTACACCTTC. Its translation is CATSRGTVYGYTF.

This clonotype has just a few counts. The chain employs TRBV4-3 and TRBJ1-5, with TRBD1 as a possible D gene (5 bases). In germline, CDR1 is LGHNA, CDR2 YSLEER. The CDR3 sequence is 15 residues long. Trimming removed 3 bases at V and 5 bases at J, with 14 bases between. The CDR3 DNA sequence: TGCGCCAGCAGCCATAATCGAAGGGGAGATCAGCCCCAGCATTTT. Protein sequence: CASSHNRRGDQPQHF.

V is TRBV5-1 and J is TRBJ2-3, with a possible D match to TRBD2 (5 bases). CDR3 length: 13 amino acids. CDR1 and CDR2 (germline): SGHRS, YFSETQ. V lost 4 bases and J lost 4, with 10 bases in between. CDR3 region: CASSTLSADTQYF. The CDR3 nucleotides are TGCGCCAGCAGCACCCTTAGCGCAGATACGCAGTATTTT.